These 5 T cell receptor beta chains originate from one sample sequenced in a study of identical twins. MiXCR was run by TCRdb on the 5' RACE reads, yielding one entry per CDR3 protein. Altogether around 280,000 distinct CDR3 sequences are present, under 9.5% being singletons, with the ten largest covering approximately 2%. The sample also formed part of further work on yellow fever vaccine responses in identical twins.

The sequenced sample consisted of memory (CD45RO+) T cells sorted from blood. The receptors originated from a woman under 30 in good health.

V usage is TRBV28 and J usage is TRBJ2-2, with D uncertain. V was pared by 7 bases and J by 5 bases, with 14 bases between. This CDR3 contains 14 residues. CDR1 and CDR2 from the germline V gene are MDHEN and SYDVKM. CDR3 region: CASTDQAETGELFF. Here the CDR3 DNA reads TGTGCCAGCACGGACCAGGCGGAGACCGGGGAGCTGTTTTTT.

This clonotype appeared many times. The CDR3 protein is CASSLQDAGTEAFF. DNA for the CDR3: TGCGCCAGCAGCTTACAGGACGCAGGTACTGAAGCTTTCTTT. J is TRBJ1-1 and V is TRBV5-1; TRBD1 is a possible D gene (5 bases). Germline V gene sequence: CDR1 SGHRS, CDR2 YFSETQ. There are 14 residues in the CDR3. V gave up 2 bases and J gave up 5 bases, with 13 bases separating them.

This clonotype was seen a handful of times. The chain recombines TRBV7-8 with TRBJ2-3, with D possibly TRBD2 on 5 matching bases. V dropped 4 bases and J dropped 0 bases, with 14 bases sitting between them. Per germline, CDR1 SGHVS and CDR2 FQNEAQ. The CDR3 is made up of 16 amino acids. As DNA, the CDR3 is TGTGCCAGCAGCTCACTTCCCGGGGTTAGCACAGATACGCAGTATTTT. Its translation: CASSSLPGVSTDTQYF.

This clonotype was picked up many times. The CDR3 nucleotides read TGCGCCAGCAGCCAACCCTTCACTGAAGCTTTCTTT. Protein sequence: CASSQPFTEAFF. This sequence joins TRBV4-1 and TRBJ1-1; D unresolved. Trimming stripped 2 bases from V and 4 bases from J, with 5 bases between. Per the germline V gene, CDR1 is MGHRA and CDR2 is YSYEKL. The CDR3 consists of 12 residues.

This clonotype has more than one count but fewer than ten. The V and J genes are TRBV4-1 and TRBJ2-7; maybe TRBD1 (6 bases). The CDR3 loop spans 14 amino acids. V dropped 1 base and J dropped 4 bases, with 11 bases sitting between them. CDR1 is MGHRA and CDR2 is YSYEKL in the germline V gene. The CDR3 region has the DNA TGCGCCAGCAGCCAAGTTGGGGGCATGTACGAGCAGTACTTC. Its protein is CASSQVGGMYEQYF.